In this sample, the clone carrying this T cell receptor (beta chain) turned up once. Antigen: not known. The data belong to a study of PD-1 blockade in classical Hodgkin lymphoma. After autologous stem cell transplantation all patients relapsed, and prior brentuximab vedotin exposure differed between cohorts. Complete response, partial response or progressive disease constituted the best responses recorded. Study results and limitations: The diversity seen at baseline in complete responders resembled that of newly diagnosed patients. Baseline TCR diversity was reportedly lower in newly diagnosed patients than in healthy donors. It was reported as lower still in relapsed/refractory patients. There was a significant rise in CD4+ TCR diversity by C4D1, with no such rise for CD8+.

The CDR3 is 16 residues long. CDR1 and CDR2 from the germline V gene are MDHEN and SYDVKM. V was trimmed by 0 bases and J by 6 bases, leaving 15 bases between them. The method was immunoSEQ multiplex PCR; TCRdb's version includes in-frame clones alone and lacks a portion of them. The sample comprises roughly 25,000 clones, almost 85% of which are singletons, and under 14% rests with the top ten. This material consisted of peripheral blood mononuclear cells (PBMCs), taken before the second cycle of nivolumab. The chain has TRBV28 and TRBJ1-5; no firm D call. The sequence was obtained from a human donor with classical Hodgkin lymphoma. For the CDR3, the DNA is TGTGCCAGCAGTTTATGGGGAGTCAGCGAACGTCAGCCCCAGCATTTT. The encoded protein is CASSLWGVSERQPQHF.